These 8 T cell receptor beta chains originate from one sample sequenced in a study of T cell changes during pregnancy in multiple sclerosis. The method was immunoSEQ multiplex PCR; TCRdb's version includes in-frame clones alone and lacks a portion of them. Of over 85,000 clones listed, 91% are singletons. Sequencing was performed on peripheral blood, taken after pregnancy. These receptors originate from a female donor in good health, enrolled as a control in a pregnancy study.

The chain combines TRBV5-4 with TRBJ2-7; D ambiguous. Germline V gives CDR1 SGHNT, CDR2 YYREEE (reference sequence). V was clipped by 0 bases and J by 2 bases, with 6 bases between them. The CDR3 spans 13 residues. CDR3 amino acids: CASSLAGTYEQYF. As DNA, the CDR3 is TGTGCCAGCAGCTTGGCAGGAACCTACGAGCAGTACTTC. Based on the CDR3 plus reference TRBV5-4 and TRBJ2-7, the full variable domain is ETGVTQSPTHLIKTRGQQVTLRCSSQSGHNTVSWYQQALGQGPQFIFQYYREEENGRGNFPPRFSGLQFPNYSSELNVNALELDDSALYLCASSLAGTYEQYFGPGTRLTVT.

V usage is TRBV5-8 and J usage is TRBJ2-5; D might be TRBD2 (6 bases). The ends were cut back, 5 bases at V and 4 bases at J, with 15 bases in the middle. CDR3 length equals 14 residues. Germline CDR1 SGHTS, CDR2 YDEGEE. The CDR3 DNA is TGTGCCAGCAGTTCTCCGGGAGTGCGAGAGACCCAGTACTTC. Its translation: CASSSPGVRETQYF. The complete variable domain, with remaining parts taken from reference TRBV5-8 and TRBJ2-5, reads EAGVTQSPTHLIKTRGQQATLRCSPISGHTSVYWYQQALGLGLQFLLWYDEGEERNRGNFPPRFSGRQFPNYSSELNVNALELEDSALYLCASSSPGVRETQYFGPGTRLLVL.

The J gene is TRBJ2-7, the V gene TRBV6-5, with D possibly matching TRBD1 (6 bases). From germline, CDR1 is MNHEY and CDR2 SVGAGI. This CDR3 region has 13 residues. V lost 9 bases and J lost 2, with 14 bases in between. The CDR3 spells CASGAGVTYEQYF. The CDR3 DNA reads TGTGCCAGTGGAGCAGGGGTAACCTACGAGCAGTACTTC.

The rearrangement uses TRBV6-5 and TRBJ2-7, with 7 positions matching TRBD1. Germline V gives CDR1 MNHEY, CDR2 SVGAGI. Losses at the gene ends were 6 bases for V and 2 bases for J; bases not matched to a gene: 4. CDR3 size: 13 residues. The CDR3 nucleotides are TGTGCCAGCAGGATCGGGACAGCCTACGAGCAGTACTTC. It yields the protein CASRIGTAYEQYF.

This rearrangement joins TRBV29-1 to TRBJ1-2, with 8 bases matching TRBD1. The CDR3 extends over 14 amino acids. V trimming: 0 bases; J trimming: 4 bases; junction bases outside the gene matches: 4. Germline lookup yields CDR1 SQVTM and CDR2 ANQGSEA. The CDR3 region is CSVEEGDRIYGYTF. CDR3 sequence (DNA): TGCAGCGTTGAAGAGGGGGACAGGATCTATGGCTACACCTTC.

The V and J genes are TRBV18 and TRBJ1-5, with 7 bases that match TRBD1. This CDR3 contains 15 residues. V lost 6 bases to trimming and J lost 2 bases; unmatched junction nucleotides: 7. CDR1 and CDR2 from the germline V gene are KGHSH and LQKENI. CDR3 nucleotides: TGTGCCAGCTCCCACGGACAGGTGGGCAATCAGCCCCAGCATTTT. Translating it yields CASSHGQVGNQPQHF.

The CDR3 region has the DNA TGCGCCAGCAGCTTGGCCGGCGGGATGAACACTGAAGCTTTCTTT. Protein: CASSLAGGMNTEAFF. The chain carries TRBV5-1 and TRBJ1-1; D is undetermined. There are 15 residues in the CDR3. Trimming pared 0 bases from V and 0 bases from J, leaving 9 bases between. The germline CDR1 and CDR2 sequences are SGHRS and YFSETQ.

The chain uses TRBV11-1 and TRBJ1-1; maybe TRBD1 (5 bases). Germline assignment: CDR1 SGHAT and CDR2 FQDESV (reference sequence). Between the trimmed V and J ends, which lost 1 base and 4 bases, there was a span of 16 bases. The CDR3 is 16 amino acids. Here the CDR3 reads CASSLDPQPGGTEAFF. CDR3 sequence (DNA): TGTGCCAGCAGCTTAGATCCCCAGCCGGGGGGCACTGAAGCTTTCTTT.